This TCR beta chain was captured in a study of cytomegalovirus exposure and HLA in healthy donors. The CDR3 length is 15 residues. Trimming took off 2 bases at V and 1 base at J, with 11 bases between the two ends. Germline CDR1 and CDR2: SGHTA and FQGNSA. 13 Jbeta primers and 60 Vbeta primers were used for the PCR. Measured with immunoSEQ multiplex PCR; TCRdb has only the in-frame clones, and not every one. The sample table includes about 200,000 clones. This sequence joins TRBV7-2 and TRBJ1-1; TRBD1 is a possible D gene (5 bases). The TCR sequence derives from a boy between 10 and 17 years old in good health and CMV-seronegative. The sample was PBMCs. Here the CDR3 reads CASSLTQVRNTEAFF. The CDR3 DNA reads TGTGCCAGCAGCTTAACACAGGTGCGGAACACTGAAGCTTTCTTT.